This TCR beta chain was identified in a study of shared T cell receptors in the human thymus. The V gene's germline CDR1 is SGHTA and CDR2 FQGNSA. The CDR3 extends over 14 amino acids. V was shortened by 3 bases and J by 2 bases, with 11 bases between the two germline ends. Assay used: immunoSEQ multiplex PCR; TCRdb lists only in-frame clones, some missing. In the table there are under 450,000 clones, 85% to 95% of which are singletons. V usage is TRBV7-2 and J usage is TRBJ2-7; D gene ambiguous. The receptor was derived from a human donor. The specimen sequenced was thymocytes. CDR3 region: CASSFHSTAYEQYF. The CDR3 DNA follows: TGTGCCAGCAGCTTCCACTCGACCGCCTACGAGCAGTACTTC.